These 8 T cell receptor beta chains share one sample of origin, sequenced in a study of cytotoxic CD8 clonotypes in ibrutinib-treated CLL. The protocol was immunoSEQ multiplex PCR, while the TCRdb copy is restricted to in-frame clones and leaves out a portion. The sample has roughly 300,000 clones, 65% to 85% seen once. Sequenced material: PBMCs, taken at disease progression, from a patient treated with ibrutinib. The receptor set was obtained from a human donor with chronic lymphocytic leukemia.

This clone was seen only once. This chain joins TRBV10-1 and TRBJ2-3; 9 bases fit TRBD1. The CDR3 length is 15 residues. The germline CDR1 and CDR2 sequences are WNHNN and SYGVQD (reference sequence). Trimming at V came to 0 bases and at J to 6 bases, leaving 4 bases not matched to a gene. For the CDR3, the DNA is TGCGCCAGCAGTGAGTCAGGACAGGGGATCGATACGCAGTATTTT. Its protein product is CASSESGQGIDTQYF.

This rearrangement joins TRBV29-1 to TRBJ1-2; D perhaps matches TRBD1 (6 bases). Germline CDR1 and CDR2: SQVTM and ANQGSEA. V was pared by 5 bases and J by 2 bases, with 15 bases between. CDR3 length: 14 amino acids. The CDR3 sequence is CSVSAQGTNYGYTF. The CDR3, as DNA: TGCAGCGTTTCAGCCCAGGGGACGAACTATGGCTACACCTTC. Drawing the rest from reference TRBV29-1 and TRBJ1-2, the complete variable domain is SAVISQKPSRDICQRGTSLTIQCQVDSQVTMMFWYRQQPGQSLTLIATANQGSEATYESGFVIDKFPISRPNLTFSTLTVSNMSPEDSSIYLCSVSAQGTNYGYTFGSGTRLTVV.

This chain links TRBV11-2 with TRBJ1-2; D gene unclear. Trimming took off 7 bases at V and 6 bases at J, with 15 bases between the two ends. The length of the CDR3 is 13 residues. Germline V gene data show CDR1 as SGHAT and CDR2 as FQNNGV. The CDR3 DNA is TGTGCCAGCACCCCGGGAGGACTGAATGGCTACACCTTC. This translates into CASTPGGLNGYTF.

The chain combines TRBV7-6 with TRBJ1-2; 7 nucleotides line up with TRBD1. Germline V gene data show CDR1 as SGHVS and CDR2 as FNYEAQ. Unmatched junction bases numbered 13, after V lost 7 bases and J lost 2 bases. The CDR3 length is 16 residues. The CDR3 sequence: CASTKKGAGMNYGYTF. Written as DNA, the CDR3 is TGTGCCAGCACCAAGAAGGGGGCAGGTATGAACTATGGCTACACCTTC. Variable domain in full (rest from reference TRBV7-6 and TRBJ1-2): GAGVSQSPRYKVTKRGQDVALRCDPISGHVSLYWYRQALGQGPEFLTYFNYEAQQDKSGLPNDRFSAERPEGSISTLTIQRTEQRDSAMYRCASTKKGAGMNYGYTFGSGTRLTVV.

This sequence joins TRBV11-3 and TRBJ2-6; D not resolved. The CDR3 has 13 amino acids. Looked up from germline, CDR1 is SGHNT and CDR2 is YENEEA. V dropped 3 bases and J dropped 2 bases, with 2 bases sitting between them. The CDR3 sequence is CASSLAGANVLTF. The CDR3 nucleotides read TGTGCCAGCAGCTTGGCTGGGGCCAACGTCCTGACTTTC.

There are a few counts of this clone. The CDR3 bases are TGTGCCAGCAGCGTAGCGCTCACCGGGGAGCTGTTTTTT. Translating gives CASSVALTGELFF. V gene TRBV9 combines with J gene TRBJ2-2; D ambiguous. V was trimmed by 0 bases and J by 4 bases, leaving 4 bases between them. CDR1 SGDLS and CDR2 YYNGEE come from the germline V gene. The CDR3 extends over 13 amino acids.

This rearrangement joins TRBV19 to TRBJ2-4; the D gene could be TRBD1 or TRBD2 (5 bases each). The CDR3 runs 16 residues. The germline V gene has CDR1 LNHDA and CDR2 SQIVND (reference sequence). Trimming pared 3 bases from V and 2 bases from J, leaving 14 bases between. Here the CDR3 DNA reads TGTGCCAGTAGTATTATATCGAGGGGAACCAAAAACATTCAGTACTTC. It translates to CASSIISRGTKNIQYF.

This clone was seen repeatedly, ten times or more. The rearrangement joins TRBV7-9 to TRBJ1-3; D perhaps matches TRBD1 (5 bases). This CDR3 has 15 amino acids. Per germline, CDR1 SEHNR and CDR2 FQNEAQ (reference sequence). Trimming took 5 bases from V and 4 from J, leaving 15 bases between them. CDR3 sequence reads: CASSLTQALGNTIYF. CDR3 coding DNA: TGTGCCAGCAGCCTAACACAGGCCCTGGGAAACACCATATATTTT.